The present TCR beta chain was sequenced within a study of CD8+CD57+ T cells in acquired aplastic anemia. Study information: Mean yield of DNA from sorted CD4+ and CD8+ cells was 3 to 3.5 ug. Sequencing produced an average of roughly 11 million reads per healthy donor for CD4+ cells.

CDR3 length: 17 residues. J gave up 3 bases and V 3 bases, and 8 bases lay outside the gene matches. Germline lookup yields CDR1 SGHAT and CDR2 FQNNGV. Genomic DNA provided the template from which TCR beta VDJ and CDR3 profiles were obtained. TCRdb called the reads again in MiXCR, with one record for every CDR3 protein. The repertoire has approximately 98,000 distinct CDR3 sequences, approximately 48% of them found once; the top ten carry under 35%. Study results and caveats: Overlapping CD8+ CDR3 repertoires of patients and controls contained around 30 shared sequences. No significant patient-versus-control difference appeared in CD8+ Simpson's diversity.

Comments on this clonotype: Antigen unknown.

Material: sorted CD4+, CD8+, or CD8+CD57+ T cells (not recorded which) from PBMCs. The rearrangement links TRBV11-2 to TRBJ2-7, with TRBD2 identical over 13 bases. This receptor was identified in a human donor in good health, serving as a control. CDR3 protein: CASSFPTSGGTGYEQYF. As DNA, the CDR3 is TGTGCCAGCAGCTTCCCGACTAGCGGGGGGACTGGCTACGAGCAGTACTTC.